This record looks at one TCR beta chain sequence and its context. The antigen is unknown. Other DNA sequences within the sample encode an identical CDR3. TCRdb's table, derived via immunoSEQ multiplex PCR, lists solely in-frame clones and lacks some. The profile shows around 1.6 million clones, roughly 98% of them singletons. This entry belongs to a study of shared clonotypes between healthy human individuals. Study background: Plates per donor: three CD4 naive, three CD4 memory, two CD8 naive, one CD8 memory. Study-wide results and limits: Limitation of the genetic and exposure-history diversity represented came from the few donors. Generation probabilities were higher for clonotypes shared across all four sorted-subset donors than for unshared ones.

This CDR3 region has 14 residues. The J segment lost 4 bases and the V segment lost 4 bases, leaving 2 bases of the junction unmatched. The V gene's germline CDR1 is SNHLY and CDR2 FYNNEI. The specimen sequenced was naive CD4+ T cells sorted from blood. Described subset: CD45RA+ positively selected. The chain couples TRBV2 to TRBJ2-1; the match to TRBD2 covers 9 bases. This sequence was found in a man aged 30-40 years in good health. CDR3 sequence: CASSGLAGYNEQFF. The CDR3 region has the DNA TGTGCCAGCAGTGGGCTAGCGGGATACAATGAGCAGTTCTTC.